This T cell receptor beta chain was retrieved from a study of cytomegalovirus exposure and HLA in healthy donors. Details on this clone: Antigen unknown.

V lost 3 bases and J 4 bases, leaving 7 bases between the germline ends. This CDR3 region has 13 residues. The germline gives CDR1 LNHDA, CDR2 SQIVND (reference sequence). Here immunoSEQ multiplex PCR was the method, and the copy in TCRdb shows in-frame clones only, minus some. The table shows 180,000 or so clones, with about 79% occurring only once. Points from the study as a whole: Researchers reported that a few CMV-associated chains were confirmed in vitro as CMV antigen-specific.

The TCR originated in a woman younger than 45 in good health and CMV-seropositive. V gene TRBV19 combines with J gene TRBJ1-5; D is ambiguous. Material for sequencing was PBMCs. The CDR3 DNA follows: TGTGCCAGTAGTATCGGGTGGAATCAGCCCCAGCATTTT. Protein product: CASSIGWNQPQHF.